This T cell receptor (beta chain) was recorded in a study of blood T cell repertoires in COVID-19. Study at large: Material from acute and convalescent COVID-19 was sourced from the United States, Italy and Spain. PBMCs, B-cell-depleted T cells, or T cells were the source of the cDNA or gDNA that made up the material.

In the study's own analysis: Cell counts per sample came from amplifying reference gene primers. TCRdb keeps only in-frame clones here, not all; method: immunoSEQ multiplex PCR. V and J calls and clone size are as listed in that table; D and trimming were resolved from the DNA. The table shows fewer than 90,000 clones, with around 89% occurring only once. This clone was seen once. CDR3 length: 17 residues. Trimming at V came to 3 bases and at J to 6 bases, leaving 12 bases not matched to a gene. CDR1 and CDR2 (germline): MNHNS, SASEGT. Sequenced sample: peripheral blood. This chain joins TRBV6-1 and TRBJ2-7, with 12 bases matching TRBD1. This receptor was obtained from a human donor in a cohort sampled during active COVID-19. This chain's CDR3 is CASSEVGPGTGGSEQYF. DNA of the CDR3: TGTGCCAGCAGTGAGGTGGGCCCCGGGACAGGGGGCTCCGAGCAGTACTTC.